This T cell receptor beta chain was sequenced for a study of OX40 agonist ivuxolimab in advanced cancers. Context from the whole study: Ivuxolimab, which targeted the costimulatory receptor OX40 (CD134), was an agonistic, fully human IgG2 monoclonal antibody. Intravenous ivuxolimab was administered to patients every 2 weeks at six dose levels: 0.01, 0.1, 0.3, 1.5, 3 and 10 mg/kg. Of the approximately 50 patients in dose escalation, 19 had hepatocellular carcinoma, some 15 had melanoma, 9 had renal cell carcinoma and 9 had head and neck cancer. A male proportion of 82.7% and a mean age of approximately 58 years, ranging from roughly 23 to 80, were recorded for the dose-escalation cohort. Patients were allowed to have had prior anti-PD-1, anti-PD-L1 or anti-CTLA-4 therapy, and roughly two fifths of the dose-escalation patients had been treated with checkpoint inhibitors. Three dose-escalation patients achieved partial responses, one with hepatocellular carcinoma and two with cutaneous melanoma. The point of sequencing TCRbeta in the periphery was to test whether ivuxolimab changed TCR sequence diversity and drove clonal T-cell expansion. The paper covers the monotherapy dose-escalation part of the phase I ivuxolimab trial, which included N of about 50 patients. What the research found in general, with its limitations: Low levels of normalized T-cell clonal expansion were also shown by some nonresponding patients. At doses of 0.1 to 3.0 mg/kg, clonal expansion of both CD4+ and CD8+ blood T cells was observed from baseline to week 6. In the 0.1-3.0 mg/kg groups, partial responders were among the patients with the lowest normalized peripheral clonal expansion, particularly in CD8+ T cells. The antigen specificity of the peripheral T cells that underwent clonal expansion was not determined. On average, CD8+ T cells showed more expanded clones than CD4+ T cells after ivuxolimab.

Patients with autoimmune disease history or receiving systemic immunosuppression were excluded from the trial. Peripheral blood for TCR sequencing was collected from all dose cohorts at baseline, on cycle 4 day 1, and on cycle 7 day 1. Samples were obtained from an open-label, multicenter, first-in-human phase I dose-escalation trial of ivuxolimab. Adults with locally advanced or metastatic melanoma, renal cell carcinoma, hepatocellular carcinoma or head and neck squamous cell carcinoma were enrolled in the trial. CD4+ and CD8+ T cells were sorted separately from peripheral blood before TCR sequencing. Notes on this clone: Its cognate antigen has yet to be identified. No quality values exist for individual bases; no much larger clone is one base distant.

For sequencing of the TCRbeta CDR3 region, genomic DNA was extracted from the sorted cells. TCRbeta CDR3 regions were sequenced using the immunoSEQ Assay. Sourced from immuneACCESS, this table was stored by TCRdb with only in-frame sequences that have V and J called. A share of the clones is absent; for the studies checked, an unresolved V gene accounts for under half, and the remainder has no known explanation. This sample has tens of thousands of clones in its table, and 80% to 95% of those were observed once. The ten largest clones add up to 1.1% of the sample. Taken from cysteine to phenylalanine, the CDR3 has 15 residues. The CDR3 DNA has 45 bases and is translated from base 1. Looking up the germline V gene yields CDR1 MNHEY and CDR2 SVGAGI. V and J lose 0 bases and 5 bases, and a span of 13 bases separates them.

The starting material was CD4+ or CD8+ T cells sorted from blood, obtained in a trial of the OX40 agonist ivuxolimab. The chain is made from TRBV6-5 and TRBJ1-1; possibly the D gene is TRBD1, per 5 matching bases. This receptor was identified in an adult with an advanced solid tumor such as melanoma, head and neck, liver or kidney cancer. CDR3 region: CASSYSMGGRTEAFF. DNA sequence: TGTGCCAGCAGTTACTCGATGGGGGGTCGTACTGAAGCTTTCTTT.